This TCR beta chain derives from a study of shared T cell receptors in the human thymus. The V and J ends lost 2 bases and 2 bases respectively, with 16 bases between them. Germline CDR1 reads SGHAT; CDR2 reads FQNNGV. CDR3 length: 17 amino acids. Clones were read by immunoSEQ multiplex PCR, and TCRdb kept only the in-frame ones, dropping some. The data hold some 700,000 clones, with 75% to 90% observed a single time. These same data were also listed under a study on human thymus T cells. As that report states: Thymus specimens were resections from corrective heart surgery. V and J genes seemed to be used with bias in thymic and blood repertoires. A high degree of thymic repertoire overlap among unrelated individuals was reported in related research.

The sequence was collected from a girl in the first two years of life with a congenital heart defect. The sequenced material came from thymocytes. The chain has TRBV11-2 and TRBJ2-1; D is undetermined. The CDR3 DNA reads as TGTGCCAGCAGCTTACCTCTCGTGCCTAGAACCTACAATGAGCAGTTCTTC. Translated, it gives CASSLPLVPRTYNEQFF.